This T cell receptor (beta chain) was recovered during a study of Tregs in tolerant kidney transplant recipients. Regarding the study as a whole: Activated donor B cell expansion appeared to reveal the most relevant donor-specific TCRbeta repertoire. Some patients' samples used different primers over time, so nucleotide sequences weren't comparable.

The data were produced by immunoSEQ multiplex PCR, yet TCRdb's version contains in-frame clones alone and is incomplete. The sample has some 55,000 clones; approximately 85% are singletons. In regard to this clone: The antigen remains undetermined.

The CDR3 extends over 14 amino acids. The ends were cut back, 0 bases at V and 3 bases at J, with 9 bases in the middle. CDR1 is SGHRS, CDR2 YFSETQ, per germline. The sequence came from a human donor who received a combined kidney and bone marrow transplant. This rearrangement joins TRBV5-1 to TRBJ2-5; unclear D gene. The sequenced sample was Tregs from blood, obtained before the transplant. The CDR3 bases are TGCGCCAGCAGCTTGGCCGTGGTGAAAGAGACCCAGTACTTC. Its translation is CASSLAVVKETQYF.